This entry describes one TCR beta chain. The antigen is unknown. Measured with immunoSEQ multiplex PCR; TCRdb has only the in-frame clones, and not every one. The profile shows 89,000 or so clones, over 70% of them singletons. CDR3 size: 14 residues. Germline V CDR1 and CDR2: PRHDT, FYEKMQ (reference sequence). Deletions cut 8 bases from V and 0 bases from J, with 11 bases between. The data belong to a study of T cell responses to AZD1222 COVID-19 vaccine. Study-level results: Repertoires in all cases were sampled only once the peak T cell response had passed. Only a handful of AZD1222 recipients, several in all, had baseline seropositivity.

The V gene is TRBV13, the J gene TRBJ1-3, with D perhaps TRBD1 (5 bases). The source is an adult in good health. The specimen was peripheral blood, collected on day 0 of AZD1222 vaccination. CDR3 sequence reads: CASGRTPSGNTIYF. The DNA of the CDR3 is TGTGCCAGCGGAAGGACACCCTCTGGAAACACCATATATTTT.